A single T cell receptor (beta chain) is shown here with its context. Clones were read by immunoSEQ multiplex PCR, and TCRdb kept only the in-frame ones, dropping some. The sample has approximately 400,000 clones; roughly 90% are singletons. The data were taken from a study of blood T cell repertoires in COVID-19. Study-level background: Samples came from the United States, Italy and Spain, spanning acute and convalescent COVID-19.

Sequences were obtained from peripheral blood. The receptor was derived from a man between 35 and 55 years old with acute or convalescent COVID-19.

The CDR3 coding sequence is TGTGCCAGCAGTTTGTCAGCAGGTGAAAAACTGTTTTTT. It translates to CASSLSAGEKLFF. The chain joins TRBV28 to TRBJ1-4, with unresolved D. Trimming pared 3 bases from V and 7 bases from J, leaving 9 bases between. The CDR3 covers 13 residues. Germline V lookup: CDR1 MDHEN, CDR2 SYDVKM.